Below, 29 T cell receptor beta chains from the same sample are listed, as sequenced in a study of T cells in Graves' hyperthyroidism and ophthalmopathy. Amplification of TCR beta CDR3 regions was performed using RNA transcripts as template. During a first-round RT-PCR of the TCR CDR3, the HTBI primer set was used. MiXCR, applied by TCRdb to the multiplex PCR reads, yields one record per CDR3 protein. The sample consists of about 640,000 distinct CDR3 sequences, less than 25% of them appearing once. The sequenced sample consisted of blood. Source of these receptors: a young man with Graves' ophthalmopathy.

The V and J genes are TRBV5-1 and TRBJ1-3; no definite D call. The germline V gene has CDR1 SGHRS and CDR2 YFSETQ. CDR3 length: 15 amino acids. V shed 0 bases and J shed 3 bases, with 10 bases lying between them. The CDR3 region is CASSLDVTHGNTIYF. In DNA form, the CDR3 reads TGCGCCAGCAGCTTGGACGTGACACATGGAAACACCATATATTTT.

CDR3 coding DNA: TGTGCACAGGGCAGCCGAAGCTCCTACAATGAGCAGTTCTTC. Translating it yields CAQGSRSSYNEQFF. The genes are TRBV2 and TRBJ2-1, with D tentatively TRBD1 (6 bases). The CDR3 runs to 14 residues. Germline V gene data show CDR1 as SNHLY and CDR2 as FYNNEI.

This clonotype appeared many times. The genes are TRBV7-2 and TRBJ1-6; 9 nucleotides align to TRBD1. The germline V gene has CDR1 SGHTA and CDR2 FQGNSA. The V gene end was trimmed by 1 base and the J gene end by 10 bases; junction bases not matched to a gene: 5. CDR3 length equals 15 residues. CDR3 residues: CASSLGGTGRSPLHF. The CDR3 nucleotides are TGTGCCAGCAGCTTAGGCGGGACAGGGCGGTCACCCCTCCACTTT.

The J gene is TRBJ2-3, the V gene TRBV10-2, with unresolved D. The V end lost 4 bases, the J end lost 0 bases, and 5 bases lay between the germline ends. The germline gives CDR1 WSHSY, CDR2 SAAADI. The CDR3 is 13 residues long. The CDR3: CASSGQSTDTQYF. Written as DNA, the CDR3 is TGCGCCAGCAGTGGACAAAGCACAGATACGCAGTATTTT.

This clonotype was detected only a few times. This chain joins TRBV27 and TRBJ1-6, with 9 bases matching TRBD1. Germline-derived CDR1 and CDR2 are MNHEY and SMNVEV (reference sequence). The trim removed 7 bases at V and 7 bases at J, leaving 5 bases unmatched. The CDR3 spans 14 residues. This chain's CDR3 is CASKGTGMNSPLHF. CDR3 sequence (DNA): TGTGCCAGCAAGGGGACAGGGATGAATTCACCCCTCCACTTT.

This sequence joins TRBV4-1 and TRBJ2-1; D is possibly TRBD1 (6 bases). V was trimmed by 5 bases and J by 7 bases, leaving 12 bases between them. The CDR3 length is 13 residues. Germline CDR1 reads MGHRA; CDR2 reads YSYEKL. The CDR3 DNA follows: TGCGCCAGCAGCTCCCTAAGGGGGAATGAGCAGTTCTTC. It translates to CASSSLRGNEQFF.

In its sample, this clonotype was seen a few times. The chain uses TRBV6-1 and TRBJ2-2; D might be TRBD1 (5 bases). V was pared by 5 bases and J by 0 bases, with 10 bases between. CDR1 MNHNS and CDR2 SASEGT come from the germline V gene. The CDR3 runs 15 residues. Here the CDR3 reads CASSRATANTGELFF. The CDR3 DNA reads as TGTGCCAGCAGTCGGGCGACAGCGAACACCGGGGAGCTGTTTTTT.

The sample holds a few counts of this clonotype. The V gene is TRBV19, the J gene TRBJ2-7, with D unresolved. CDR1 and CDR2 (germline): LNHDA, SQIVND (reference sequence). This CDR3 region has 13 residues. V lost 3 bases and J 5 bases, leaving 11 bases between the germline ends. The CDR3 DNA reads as TGTGCCAGTAGTATGCGAAGACGGGACGAGCAGTACTTC. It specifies CASSMRRRDEQYF.

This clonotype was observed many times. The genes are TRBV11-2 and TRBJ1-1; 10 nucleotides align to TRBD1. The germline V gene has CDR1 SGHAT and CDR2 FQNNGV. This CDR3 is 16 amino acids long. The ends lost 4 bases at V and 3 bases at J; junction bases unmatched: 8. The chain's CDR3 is CASSSRSGTGDTEAFF. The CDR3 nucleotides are TGTGCCAGCAGCTCCCGATCCGGGACAGGGGACACTGAAGCTTTCTTT.

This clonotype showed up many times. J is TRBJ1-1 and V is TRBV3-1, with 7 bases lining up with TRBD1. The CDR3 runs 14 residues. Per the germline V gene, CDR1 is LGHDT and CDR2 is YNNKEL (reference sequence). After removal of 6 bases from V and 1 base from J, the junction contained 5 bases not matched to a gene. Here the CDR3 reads CASSPQGGNTEAFF. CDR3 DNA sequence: TGTGCCAGCAGTCCTCAGGGGGGGAACACTGAAGCTTTCTTT.

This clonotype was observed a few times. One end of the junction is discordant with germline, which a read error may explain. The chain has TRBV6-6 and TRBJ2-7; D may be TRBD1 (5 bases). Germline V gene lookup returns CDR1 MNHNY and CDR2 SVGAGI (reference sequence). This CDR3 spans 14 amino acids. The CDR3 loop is CASSHSTASYEQYF. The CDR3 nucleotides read TGTGCCAGCAGTCACTCGACAGCCTCCTACGAGCAGTACTTC.

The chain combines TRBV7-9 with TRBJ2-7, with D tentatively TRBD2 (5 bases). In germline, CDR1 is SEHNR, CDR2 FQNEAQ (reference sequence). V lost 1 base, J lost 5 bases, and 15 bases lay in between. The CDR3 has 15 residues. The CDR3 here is CASSLEELGVDEQYF. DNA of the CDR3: TGTGCCAGCAGCTTAGAGGAGCTCGGGGTCGACGAGCAGTACTTC.

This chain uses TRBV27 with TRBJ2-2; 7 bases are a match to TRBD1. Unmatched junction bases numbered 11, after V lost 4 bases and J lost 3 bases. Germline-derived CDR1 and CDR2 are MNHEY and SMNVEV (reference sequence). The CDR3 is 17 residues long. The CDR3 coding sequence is TGTGCCAGCAGTTCCTCGACAGGGCTTCGGCACACCGGGGAGCTGTTTTTT. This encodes CASSSSTGLRHTGELFF.

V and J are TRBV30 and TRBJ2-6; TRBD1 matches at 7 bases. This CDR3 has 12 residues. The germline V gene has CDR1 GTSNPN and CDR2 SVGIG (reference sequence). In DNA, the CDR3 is TGTGCACAGGGGTCTGGGGCCAACGTCCTGACTTTC. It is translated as CAQGSGANVLTF.

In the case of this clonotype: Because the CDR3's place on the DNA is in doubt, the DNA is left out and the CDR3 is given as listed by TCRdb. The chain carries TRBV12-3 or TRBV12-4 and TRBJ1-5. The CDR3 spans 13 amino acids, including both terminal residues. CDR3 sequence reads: CASSSSTNQPQHF.

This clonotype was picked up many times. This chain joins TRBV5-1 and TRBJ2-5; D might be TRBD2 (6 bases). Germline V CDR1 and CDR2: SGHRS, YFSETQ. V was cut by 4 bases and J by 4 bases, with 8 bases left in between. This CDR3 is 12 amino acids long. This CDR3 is CASSRAGETQYF. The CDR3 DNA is TGCGCCAGCAGCCGAGCGGGAGAGACCCAGTACTTC.

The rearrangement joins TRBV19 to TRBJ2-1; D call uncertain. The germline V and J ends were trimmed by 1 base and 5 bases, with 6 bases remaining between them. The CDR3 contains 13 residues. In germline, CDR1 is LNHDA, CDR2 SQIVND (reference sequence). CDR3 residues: CASSIGLDNEQFF. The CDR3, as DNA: TGTGCCAGTAGTATAGGGCTCGACAATGAGCAGTTCTTC.

The CDR3 DNA reads as TGTGCCAGCAGTTTAACTAGGAGCGGCCCTACAAACAATGAGCAGTTCTTC. This translates into CASSLTRSGPTNNEQFF. The chain recombines TRBV28 with TRBJ2-1, with D possibly TRBD2 on 5 matching bases. V was clipped by 2 bases and J by 5 bases, with 19 bases between them. The CDR3 runs to 17 residues. Germline V gives CDR1 MDHEN, CDR2 SYDVKM. The entire variable domain, with the rest obtained from reference TRBV28 and TRBJ2-1, is as follows: DVKVTQSSRYLVKRTGEKVFLECVQDMDHENMFWYRQDPGLGLRLIYFSYDVKMKEKGDIPEGYSVSREKKERFSLILESASTNQTSMYLCASSLTRSGPTNNEQFFGPGTRLTVL.

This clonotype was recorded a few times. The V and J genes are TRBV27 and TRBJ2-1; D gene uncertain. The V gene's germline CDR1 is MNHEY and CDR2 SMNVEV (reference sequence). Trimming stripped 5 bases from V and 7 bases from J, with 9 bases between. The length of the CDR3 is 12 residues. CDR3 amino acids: CASSTLRNEQFF. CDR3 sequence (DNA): TGTGCCAGCAGTACCCTTAGGAATGAGCAGTTCTTC.

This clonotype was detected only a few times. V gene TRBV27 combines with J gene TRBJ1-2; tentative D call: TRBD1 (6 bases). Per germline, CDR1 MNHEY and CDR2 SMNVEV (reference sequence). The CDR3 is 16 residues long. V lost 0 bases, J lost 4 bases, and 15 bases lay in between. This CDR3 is CASSLSHIGGFYGYTF. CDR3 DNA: TGTGCCAGCAGTTTATCGCATATAGGGGGATTCTATGGCTACACCTTC.

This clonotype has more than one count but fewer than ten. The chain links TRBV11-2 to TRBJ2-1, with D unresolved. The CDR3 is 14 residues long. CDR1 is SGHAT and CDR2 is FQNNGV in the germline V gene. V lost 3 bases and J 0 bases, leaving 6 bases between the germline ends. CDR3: CASSFSTSYNEQFF. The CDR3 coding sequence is TGTGCCAGCAGCTTTTCGACCTCCTACAATGAGCAGTTCTTC.

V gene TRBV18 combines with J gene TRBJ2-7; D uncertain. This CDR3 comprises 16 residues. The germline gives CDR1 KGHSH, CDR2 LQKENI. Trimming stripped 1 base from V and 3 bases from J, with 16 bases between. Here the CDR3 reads CASSPRVFVDDYEQYF. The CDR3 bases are TGTGCCAGCTCACCACGCGTTTTTGTGGACGACTACGAGCAGTACTTC.

This chain's CDR3 is CASSQESSGAEYEQYF. The CDR3 DNA reads as TGTGCCAGCAGCCAAGAGTCGAGCGGAGCTGAATACGAGCAGTACTTC. The gene calls are TRBV3-1 and TRBJ2-7; a weak D match, TRBD2 (5 bases). Trimming pared 0 bases from V and 4 bases from J, leaving 16 bases between. The CDR3 is 16 residues long. Per germline, CDR1 LGHDT and CDR2 YNNKEL (reference sequence).

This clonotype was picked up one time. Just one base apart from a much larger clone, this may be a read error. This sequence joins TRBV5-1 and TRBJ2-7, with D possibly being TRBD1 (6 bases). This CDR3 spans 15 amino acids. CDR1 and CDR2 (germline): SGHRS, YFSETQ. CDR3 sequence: CASGLTQGLSYEQYF. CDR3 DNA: TGCGCCAGCGGCTTGACACAGGGCCTATCCTACGAGCAGTACTTC.

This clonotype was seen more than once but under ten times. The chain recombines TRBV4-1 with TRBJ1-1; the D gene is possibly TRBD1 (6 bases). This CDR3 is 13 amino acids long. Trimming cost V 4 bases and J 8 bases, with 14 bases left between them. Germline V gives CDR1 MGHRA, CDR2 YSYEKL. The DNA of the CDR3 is TGCGCCAGCAGCCCAGATGGGGGCCCGGAAGCTTTCTTT. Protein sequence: CASSPDGGPEAFF.

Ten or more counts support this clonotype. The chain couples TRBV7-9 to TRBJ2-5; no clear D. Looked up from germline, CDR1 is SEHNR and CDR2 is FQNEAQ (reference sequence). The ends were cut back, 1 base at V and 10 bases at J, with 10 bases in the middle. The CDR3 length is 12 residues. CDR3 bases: TGTGCCAGCAGCTTAGGGGGTATCGACCAGTACTTC. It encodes CASSLGGIDQYF. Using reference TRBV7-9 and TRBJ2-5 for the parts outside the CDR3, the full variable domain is DTGVSQNPRHKITKRGQNVTFRCDPISEHNRLYWYRQTLGQGPEFLTYFQNEAQLEKSRLLSDRFSAERPKGSFSTLEIQRTEQGDSAMYLCASSLGGIDQYFGPGTRLLVL.

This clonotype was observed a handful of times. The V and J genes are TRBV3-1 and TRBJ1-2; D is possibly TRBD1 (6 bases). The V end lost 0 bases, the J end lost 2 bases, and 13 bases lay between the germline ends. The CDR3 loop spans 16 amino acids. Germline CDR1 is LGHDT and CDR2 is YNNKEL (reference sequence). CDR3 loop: CASSQEPGTTNYGYTF. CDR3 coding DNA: TGTGCCAGCAGCCAAGAACCCGGGACAACCAACTATGGCTACACCTTC.

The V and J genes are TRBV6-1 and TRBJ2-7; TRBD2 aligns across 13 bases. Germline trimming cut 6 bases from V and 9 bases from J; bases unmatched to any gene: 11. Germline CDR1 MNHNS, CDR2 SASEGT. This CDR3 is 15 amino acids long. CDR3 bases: TGTGCCAGCAGAGACCGGACTAGCGGGAGCCTCGGGCAGTACTTC. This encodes CASRDRTSGSLGQYF.

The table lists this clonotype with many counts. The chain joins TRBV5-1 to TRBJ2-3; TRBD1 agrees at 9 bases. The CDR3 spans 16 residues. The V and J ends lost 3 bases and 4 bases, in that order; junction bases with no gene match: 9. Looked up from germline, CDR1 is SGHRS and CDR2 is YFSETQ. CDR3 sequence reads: CASSWGTGQVADTQYF. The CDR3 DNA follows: TGCGCCAGCAGCTGGGGGACAGGGCAAGTCGCAGATACGCAGTATTTT.